This is a list of T cell receptor beta chains from one sample in a study of cytomegalovirus exposure and HLA in healthy donors. Some clones are missing from TCRdb's copy, which holds only in-frame ones; the method was immunoSEQ multiplex PCR. Here the sample spans 200,000 or so clones, roughly 80% being singletons. Input material: PBMCs. These TCRs come from a middle-aged man in good health and CMV-seropositive. CDR3s include the opening cysteine and the closing phenylalanine or tryptophan. D genes are given only for firm matches. For some rows the clone size is stated as once, few or many, or as a class when expanded; others skip it.

clone_size j_call v_call d_call cdr3_aa cdr3_nt
- TRBJ1-4 TRBV7-9 TRBD1 CASSPTGLNEKLFF TGTGCCAGCAGCCCGACAGGGCTTAATGAAAAACTGTTTTTT
- TRBJ2-3 TRBV25-1 TRBD2 CASSEGLGLARDTQYF TGTGCCAGCAGTGAGGGGTTGGGACTAGCGAGGGATACGCAGTATTTT
- TRBJ1-1 TRBV9 - CASSVLAGATEAFF TGTGCCAGCAGCGTACTCGCAGGGGCAACTGAAGCTTTCTTT
- TRBJ2-7 TRBV5-6 - CASSLVQTYEQYF TGTGCCAGCAGCTTGGTGCAGACCTACGAGCAGTACTTC
- TRBJ1-3 TRBV4-3 - CASSKVLGGFGNTIYF TGCGCCAGCAGCAAGGTATTAGGGGGTTTCGGAAACACCATATATTTT
- TRBJ1-2 TRBV30 - CARGGFGEYGYTF TGTGCCCGGGGGGGCTTCGGAGAATATGGCTACACCTTC
- TRBJ2-3 TRBV2 TRBD2 CASSEGKRGAGDTQYF TGTGCCAGCAGTGAAGGGAAGCGGGGGGCGGGAGATACGCAGTATTTT
- TRBJ2-7 TRBV5-6 TRBD2 CASSLTSGGPYEQYF TGTGCCAGCAGCTTGACTAGCGGGGGGCCCTACGAGCAGTACTTC
few TRBJ2-7 TRBV4-3 - CASSLGLGDYEQYF TGCGCCAGCAGCCTTGGACTCGGGGACTACGAGCAGTACTTC
- TRBJ1-3 TRBV4-3 - CASSPFLAGQHSGNTIYF TGCGCCAGCAGCCCTTTCTTGGCAGGGCAGCACTCTGGAAACACCATATATTTT
- TRBJ2-5 TRBV4-3 TRBD1 CASSQDGNRGETQYF TGCGCCAGCAGCCAAGACGGGAACAGGGGAGAGACCCAGTACTTC
- TRBJ2-7 TRBV11-3 - CASSLDSSYEQYF TGTGCCAGCAGTTTGGACAGCTCCTACGAGCAGTACTTC
- TRBJ2-7 TRBV2 TRBD1 CASSLTGGLEQYF TGTGCCAGCAGTCTGACAGGGGGTCTCGAGCAGTACTTC
- TRBJ1-2 TRBV9 - CASSVGLLGYGYTF TGTGCCAGCAGCGTAGGTCTACTAGGCTATGGCTACACCTTC
- TRBJ1-4 TRBV27 TRBD1 CASSWGQGNEKLFF TGTGCCAGCAGTTGGGGACAGGGTAATGAAAAACTGTTTTTT
- TRBJ1-6 TRBV30 TRBD1 CACRQGASYNSPLHF TGTGCCTGTAGACAGGGGGCGTCCTATAATTCACCCCTCCACTTT
- TRBJ1-6 TRBV10-2 - CASSTRVDSPLHF TGCGCCAGCAGTACTCGCGTGGATTCACCCCTCCACTTT
- TRBJ2-7 TRBV5-4 TRBD1 CASSNRDRGHEQYF TGTGCCAGCAGCAACCGGGACAGGGGCCACGAGCAGTACTTC
- TRBJ2-1 TRBV7-9 - CASSSGGPYNEQFF TGTGCCAGCAGCTCCGGGGGGCCCTACAATGAGCAGTTCTTC
few TRBJ2-3 TRBV18 - CASSSRAGAANTDTQYF TGTGCCAGCTCCTCACGGGCGGGGGCGGCCAACACAGATACGCAGTATTTT